The entry below describes one T cell receptor (beta chain). Its antigen remains unknown. The sample is drawn from a study of T cells in Graves' hyperthyroidism and ophthalmopathy. Findings of the study overall: Ophthalmopathy got predicted by the model a median approximately 6.3 months before its onset.

Amplification of TCR beta CDR3 regions was performed using RNA transcripts as template. Primed by the HTBI set, a first-round RT-PCR was run on the TCR CDR3. TCRdb re-analysed the multiplex PCR reads in MiXCR, keeping a single row per CDR3 protein. This table holds 600,000 to 650,000 distinct CDR3 sequences, under 25% found once. At least 3 on the Clinical Activity Score was recorded for ophthalmopathy patients, who also had NOSPECS grade at least 4 and duration under 3 months. The receptor's source is a man younger than 45 with Graves' ophthalmopathy. Sequences were obtained from blood.

The CDR3 DNA reads TGTGCCAGCAGTTACCTCGGGACTAGCGGGAGTAGGACGAGCACAGATACGCAGTATTTT. The encoded protein is CASSYLGTSGSRTSTDTQYF. The rearrangement joins TRBV6-5 to TRBJ2-3, with 14 bases matching TRBD2. J was trimmed by 0 bases and V by 2 bases; bases with no gene match: 10. Germline CDR1 MNHEY, CDR2 SVGAGI. The CDR3 runs 20 residues.